This T cell receptor beta chain was sequenced during a study of a mutant IDH1 vaccine in newly diagnosed glioma. The table came from immunoSEQ multiplex PCR; TCRdb's copy has only in-frame clones and leaves some out. The table shows fewer than 45,000 clones, with around 82% occurring only once. Study-wide results and caveats: It was 93.3% of patients that developed vaccine-induced immune responses.

Regarding time point: week 47, end of study. Topical imiquimod was applied with each vaccine dose, which held 300 ug of mutant IDH1 20-mer peptide. CDR3 length: 15 residues. Trimming removed 6 bases from V and 7 bases from J, with 22 bases in between. Germline V gene sequence: CDR1 MNHEY, CDR2 SMNVEV (reference sequence). This clone has just a few counts. The antigen is not known. The J gene is TRBJ2-7, the V gene TRBV27; D is possibly TRBD1 (6 bases). The sequences come from PBMCs, collected from a glioma patient whose treatment included an IDH1 peptide vaccine. This receptor was identified in a man in his late teens or twenties with glioma. Some clones in this sample may be carry-over from other donors' samples. CDR3 nucleotide sequence: TGTGCCAGCAGGGGCAGGGGTCTTCCTAGTGGGGAGCAGTACTTC. This sequence encodes CASRGRGLPSGEQYF.